A single sample gave rise to the 15 T cell receptor beta chains below, sequenced in a study of blood T cell repertoires in COVID-19. Produced via immunoSEQ multiplex PCR; TCRdb's table is partial and in-frame only. In the table there are roughly 150,000 clones, about 80% of which are singletons. The sequencing input was peripheral blood. The receptors were sampled from a human donor in a cohort sampled during active COVID-19.

The chain joins TRBV5-1 to TRBJ2-1; D is unclear. The CDR3 sequence is 15 residues long. Germline V lookup: CDR1 SGHRS, CDR2 YFSETQ. V shed 4 bases and J shed 0 bases, with 11 bases lying between them. Written as DNA, the CDR3 is TGCGCCAGCAGCCCGACACACAGCTCCTACAATGAGCAGTTCTTC. Protein: CASSPTHSSYNEQFF.

This clone was seen more than once but under ten times. The junction departs from germline at one end; a sequencing error may be responsible. J is TRBJ2-3 and V is TRBV7-7; 7 bases align to TRBD2. This CDR3 region has 15 residues. Germline CDR1 reads SSHAT; CDR2 reads FNYEAQ (reference sequence). CDR3 protein: CASSLSGGSTDTQYF. In DNA form, the CDR3 reads TGTGCTAGCAGCTTATCCGGGGGGTCCACAGATACGCAGTATTTT.

This chain joins TRBV11-2 and TRBJ2-1; 8 bases are shared with TRBD1. From germline, CDR1 is SGHAT and CDR2 FQNNGV. This CDR3 contains 15 residues. The V gene end was trimmed by 5 bases and the J gene end by 1 base; junction bases not matched to a gene: 4. The DNA of the CDR3 is TGTGCCAGCAGCCGCCAGGGGGCTTCCTACAATGAGCAGTTCTTC. It is translated as CASSRQGASYNEQFF.

The gene calls are TRBV11-1 and TRBJ2-3; D not certain. Germline lookup yields CDR1 SGHAT and CDR2 FQDESV (reference sequence). Deletions cut 5 bases from V and 8 bases from J, with 11 bases between. The CDR3 consists of 12 residues. The CDR3, as DNA: TGTGCCAGCAGCCTACCCTCCGCTACGCAGTATTTT. Protein product: CASSLPSATQYF.

The V call is TRBV2, the J call TRBJ2-1, with 7 bases lining up with TRBD1. CDR1 and CDR2 from the germline V gene are SNHLY and FYNNEI. This CDR3 spans 13 amino acids. Losses at the gene ends were 6 bases for V and 4 bases for J; bases not matched to a gene: 3. The CDR3: CASRVTGYNEQFF. The CDR3 DNA follows: TGTGCCAGCAGAGTGACAGGGTACAATGAGCAGTTCTTC.

The J gene is TRBJ2-2, the V gene TRBV6-2 or TRBV6-3, with D perhaps matching TRBD1 (6 bases). Germline lookup yields CDR1 MNHEY and CDR2 SVGEGT. This CDR3 region has 16 residues. V was shortened by 4 bases and J by 3 bases, with 15 bases between the two germline ends. This chain's CDR3 is CASSSAGVGDTGELFF. The CDR3 DNA reads TGTGCCAGCAGTTCTGCAGGGGTAGGGGACACCGGGGAGCTGTTTTTT.

V gene TRBV2 combines with J gene TRBJ1-2; 10 bases are shared with TRBD1. The length of the CDR3 is 15 residues. Germline assignment: CDR1 SNHLY and CDR2 FYNNEI. The ends lost 2 bases at V and 4 bases at J; junction bases unmatched: 4. The chain's CDR3 is CASSESGTGVYGYTF. For the CDR3, the DNA is TGTGCCAGCAGTGAAAGCGGGACAGGGGTCTATGGCTACACCTTC.

This chain uses TRBV19 with TRBJ2-7; D call uncertain. The germline V and J ends were trimmed by 2 bases and 2 bases, with 13 bases remaining between them. This CDR3 spans 15 amino acids. Germline CDR1 LNHDA, CDR2 SQIVND (reference sequence). CDR3 amino acids: CASSISPLPTYEQYF. Here the CDR3 DNA reads TGTGCCAGTAGTATAAGCCCTCTACCCACCTACGAGCAGTACTTC.

The J gene is TRBJ2-2, the V gene TRBV5-1; tentatively, D is TRBD1 (6 bases). Germline values: CDR1 SGHRS, CDR2 YFSETQ. V was trimmed by 4 bases and J by 0 bases, leaving 10 bases between them. The length of the CDR3 is 15 residues. The CDR3 DNA sequence: TGCGCCAGCAGCCCAGACAGGTCGAACACCGGGGAGCTGTTTTTT. Translating it yields CASSPDRSNTGELFF.

The genes are TRBV2 and TRBJ1-5, with D maybe TRBD1 (6 bases). V was clipped by 5 bases and J by 3 bases, with 14 bases between them. This CDR3 comprises 15 residues. Germline CDR1 and CDR2: SNHLY and FYNNEI. CDR3 DNA sequence: TGTGCCAGCAGTCTACAGGGAACTGACAATCAGCCCCAGCATTTT. It encodes CASSLQGTDNQPQHF. Full variable domain (outside the CDR3, taken from reference TRBV2 and TRBJ1-5): EPEVTQTPSHQVTQMGQEVILRCVPISNHLYFYWYRQILGQKVEFLVSFYNNEISEKSEIFDDQFSVERPDGSNFTLKIRSTKLEDSAMYFCASSLQGTDNQPQHFGDGTRLSIL.

The V gene is TRBV2, the J gene TRBJ2-7, with 11 bases identical to TRBD2. Germline V lookup: CDR1 SNHLY, CDR2 FYNNEI. The CDR3 extends over 15 amino acids. V was pared by 5 bases and J by 2 bases, with 5 bases of the junction left unmatched. The CDR3 loop reads CASSWGTSGTYEQYF. DNA of the CDR3: TGTGCCAGCAGTTGGGGGACTAGCGGTACCTACGAGCAGTACTTC. Using reference TRBV2 and TRBJ2-7 for the parts outside the CDR3, the full variable domain is EPEVTQTPSHQVTQMGQEVILRCVPISNHLYFYWYRQILGQKVEFLVSFYNNEISEKSEIFDDQFSVERPDGSNFTLKIRSTKLEDSAMYFCASSWGTSGTYEQYFGPGTRLTVT.

The chain joins TRBV7-2 to TRBJ2-5, with 10 bases that match TRBD1. CDR3 length equals 14 residues. The germline gives CDR1 SGHTA, CDR2 FQGNSA. With V trimmed by 1 base and J by 4 bases, 0 bases remained unmatched. CDR3 in amino acids: CASSLGTGGETQYF. The CDR3 DNA is TGTGCCAGCAGCTTAGGGACAGGGGGAGAGACCCAGTACTTC.

This clone turned up a few times. The rearrangement joins TRBV18 to TRBJ2-7; perhaps TRBD1 as D (6 bases). Germline values: CDR1 KGHSH, CDR2 LQKENI. The CDR3 runs to 15 residues. Trimming left V 3 bases short and J 1 base short, with 13 bases between. CDR3 amino acids: CASSPGQPESYEQYF. CDR3 nucleotide sequence: TGTGCCAGCTCACCCGGACAGCCGGAATCCTACGAGCAGTACTTC.

This clone has a handful of counts. The rearrangement uses TRBV3-1 (or the pseudogene TRBV3-2) and TRBJ2-7; no reliable D call. CDR1 and CDR2 (germline): LGHDT, YNNKEL (reference sequence). This CDR3 comprises 13 residues. Deletions cut 1 base from V and 2 bases from J, with 6 bases between. CDR3 amino acids: CASSQGAAYEQYF. The CDR3 DNA sequence: TGTGCCAGCAGCCAAGGGGCAGCCTACGAGCAGTACTTC.

The chain combines TRBV2 with TRBJ2-2, with a possible D match to TRBD1 (5 bases). CDR3 length: 17 amino acids. With 0 bases removed from V and 5 bases from J, the gap between germline ends came to 16 bases. Germline CDR1 is SNHLY and CDR2 is FYNNEI. The CDR3 is CASSEASRVLGTGELFF. The DNA of the CDR3 is TGTGCCAGCAGTGAAGCCTCCAGGGTTTTAGGGACCGGGGAGCTGTTTTTT.